The TCR beta chain under discussion was sequenced for a study of shared clonotypes between healthy human individuals. Study information: A donor's plate count was three for CD4 naive and three for CD4 memory; CD8 naive had two and CD8 memory one. Study conclusions and caveats: Inspection by rarefaction showed sorted-subset sequencing to be incomplete despite large depth.

The CDR3 extends over 14 amino acids. Germline V gene data show CDR1 as MGHRA and CDR2 as YSYEKL. Between the trimmed V and J ends, which lost 0 bases and 3 bases, there was a span of 8 bases. The table came from immunoSEQ multiplex PCR; TCRdb's copy has only in-frame clones and leaves some out. The table records about a million clones, 77% of them present only once. This clone came up once. Its specificity is not known. Sequencing was carried out using memory CD4+ T cells from PBMCs. Subset of the sample: CD45RA-negative fraction. This TCR was recovered from a man aged 18 to 29 in good health. Some clones in this sample may be carry-over from other donors' samples. The chain joins TRBV4-1 to TRBJ1-2, with no clear D. CDR3 in amino acids: CASSQDLGDYGYTF. CDR3 nucleotides: TGCGCCAGCAGCCAAGATCTTGGGGACTATGGCTACACCTTC.